This T cell receptor (beta chain) was found in a study of blood T cell repertoires in COVID-19. About the research overall: Samples taken during acute and convalescent COVID-19 were collected in the United States, Italy and Spain. T cells, B-cell-depleted T cells, or PBMCs provided the cDNA or gDNA that served as material.

The protocol was immunoSEQ multiplex PCR, while the TCRdb copy is restricted to in-frame clones and leaves out a portion. The sample consists of 150,000 to 200,000 clones, about 92% of them appearing once. Trimming stripped 3 bases from V and 4 bases from J, with 14 bases between. Germline V lookup: CDR1 LGHNA, CDR2 YNFKEQ. The CDR3 extends over 15 amino acids. The source is a woman aged 55-69 years with COVID-19, enrolled during active disease. The chain couples TRBV4-2 to TRBJ2-3, with D possibly TRBD2 on 5 matching bases. Material for sequencing was peripheral blood. In nucleotides, the CDR3 is TGTGCCAGCAGCCACCCTGGATCGGGGTCAGATACGCAGTATTTT. Translating gives CASSHPGSGSDTQYF.